A selection of T cell receptor beta chains follows, all from one sample in a study of T cell responses to AZD1222 COVID-19 vaccine. The data were produced by immunoSEQ multiplex PCR, yet TCRdb's version contains in-frame clones alone and is incomplete. The sample yields around 130,000 clones, roughly nine tenths seen once. The input for sequencing was peripheral blood, taken 28 days after the second dose of the MenACWY control vaccine. The receptors stem from an adult who received the MenACWY meningococcal vaccine as a control. Both conserved end residues are part of each CDR3. D genes are given only for firm matches. Rows may omit the clone size; those that give it use once, few, many or a size class.

>.|.|12|TRBJ2-5|TRBV6-2/TRBV6-3
CASSYKAETQYF
TGTGCCAGCAGTTACAAGGCTGAGACCCAGTACTTC
>TRBD2|.|15|TRBJ2-7|TRBV3-1/TRBV3-2
CASTPGPGGAYEQYF
TGTGCCAGTACCCCAGGTCCCGGGGGGGCCTACGAGCAGTACTTC
>TRBD1|.|16|TRBJ2-6|TRBV6-1
CASSETGGSGANVLTF
TGTGCCAGCAGTGAGACAGGGGGCTCTGGGGCCAACGTCCTGACTTTC
>.|.|14|TRBJ2-2|TRBV29-1
CSVGRQENTGELFF
TGCAGCGTTGGACGACAAGAGAACACCGGGGAGCTGTTTTTT
>.|.|14|TRBJ2-7|TRBV19
CASSIGGALYEQYF
TGTGCCAGTAGTATCGGGGGCGCGTTGTACGAGCAGTACTTC
>TRBD1|.|16|TRBJ1-2|TRBV19
CASSIDQATGGNGYTF
TGTGCCAGTAGTATAGACCAGGCCACAGGGGGGAATGGCTACACCTTC
>TRBD1|once|16|TRBJ2-1|TRBV5-1
CASSLVAGGTYNEQFF
TGCGCCAGCAGCTTGGTGGCAGGGGGCACATACAATGAGCAGTTCTTC
>TRBD1|.|19|TRBJ1-5|TRBV3-1/TRBV3-2
CASSPDLPHPGGSNQPQHF
TGTGCCAGCAGCCCAGACCTACCCCACCCAGGGGGAAGCAATCAGCCCCAGCATTTT
>TRBD2|few|17|TRBJ2-3|TRBV11-2
CASTTLAGGGYTDTQYF
TGTGCCAGCACCACCCTGGCGGGGGGAGGGTACACAGATACGCAGTATTTT
>.|.|16|TRBJ2-1|TRBV19
CASSFPSGSIGTAWVF
TGTGCCAGTAGTTTCCCAAGCGGGAGCATAGGGACAGCATGGGTCTTC
>TRBD1|.|14|TRBJ2-7|TRBV7-8
CASSPGTGVYEQYF
TGTGCCAGCAGCCCCGGGACAGGGGTTTACGAGCAGTACTTC
>.|.|16|TRBJ1-4|TRBV7-3
CASSLMSGAGIEKLFF
TGTGCCAGCAGCTTAATGTCCGGGGCAGGAATCGAAAAACTGTTTTTT
>.|.|16|TRBJ2-6|TRBV19
CASTRGGGSGANVLTF
TGTGCCAGCACCCGCGGTGGAGGAAGTGGGGCCAACGTCCTGACTTTC
>.|.|14|TRBJ2-7|TRBV19
CASRRGPRSYEQYF
TGTGCCAGTAGGAGGGGTCCCCGCTCCTACGAGCAGTACTTC
>TRBD2|.|15|TRBJ2-5|TRBV2
CASSGLAGEQETQYF
TGTGCCAGCAGTGGACTAGCGGGGGAACAAGAGACCCAGTACTTC
>TRBD1|.|16|TRBJ1-3|TRBV18
CASSQRQGQYGNTIYF
TGTGCCAGCTCACAAAGACAGGGGCAGTATGGAAACACCATATATTTT
>TRBD1|.|15|TRBJ1-3|TRBV3-1/TRBV3-2
CASRLRTGSGNTIYF
TGTGCCAGCCGCCTTCGGACAGGGTCTGGAAACACCATATATTTT
>.|.|14|TRBJ2-7|TRBV28
CASTAPGNSYEQYF
TGTGCCAGTACTGCTCCGGGCAACTCCTACGAGCAGTACTTC
>.|.|17|TRBJ1-2|TRBV5-4
CASSAGLVRVGNYGYTF
TGTGCCAGCAGCGCTGGTCTTGTTAGGGTTGGCAACTATGGCTACACCTTC
>TRBD1|.|14|TRBJ1-2|TRBV19
CASSIGTGGTGYTF
TGTGCCAGTAGTATTGGGACAGGGGGCACTGGCTACACCTTC
>.|once|14|TRBJ1-2|TRBV7-9
CASSIAGAGYGYTF
TGTGCCAGCAGCATAGCGGGCGCCGGCTATGGCTACACCTTC
>.|.|14|TRBJ2-1|TRBV5-5
CASSLGTDYNEQFF
TGTGCCAGCAGCTTGGGGACAGACTACAATGAGCAGTTCTTC
>TRBD2|.|19|TRBJ2-3|TRBV3-1/TRBV3-2
CASSPWGLAGGKGTDTQYF
TGTGCCAGCAGCCCCTGGGGACTAGCGGGGGGGAAGGGCACAGATACGCAGTATTTT
>.|.|14|TRBJ1-6|TRBV7-2
CASSLKQGGSPLHF
TGTGCCAGCAGCTTGAAGCAGGGAGGCTCACCCCTCCACTTT
>.|.|14|TRBJ2-7|TRBV6-2/TRBV6-3
CASSYSQTARFPNF
TGTGCCAGCAGTTACTCCCAGACGGCGCGTTTCCCCAACTTC
>.|.|16|TRBJ2-1|TRBV29-1
CSVEDPDYQSYNEQFF
TGCAGCGTTGAAGACCCCGACTACCAATCCTACAATGAGCAGTTCTTC
>TRBD2|.|17|TRBJ2-5|TRBV28
CASSSGTSGGRQETQYF
TGTGCCAGCAGTTCCGGGACTAGCGGGGGGAGGCAAGAGACCCAGTACTTC